Presented here are 5 T cell receptor beta chains from one specimen sequenced in a study of blood T cells in healthy people across ages. With a J-beta primer mix and a sample-barcoded 5' primer, a second PCR ran about 7 to 11 cycles. TCRdb independently ran MiXCR on the 5' RACE reads; one entry per CDR3 protein. This table has around 1.5 million distinct CDR3 sequences, roughly 40% appearing once. Source material: blood. These receptors came from a woman aged 18-29 years in good health.

This chain links TRBV5-1 with TRBJ2-5; 10 bases map to TRBD2. Germline assignment: CDR1 SGHRS and CDR2 YFSETQ. This CDR3 is built from 19 residues. Losses at the gene ends were 1 base for V and 6 bases for J; bases not matched to a gene: 18. The CDR3 region has the DNA TGCGCCAGCAGCTTGAACCCAACTAGCGGGAATCCGAGTGGGAAGACCCAGTACTTC. Protein product: CASSLNPTSGNPSGKTQYF.

This clonotype was counted only a few times. This rearrangement joins TRBV27 to TRBJ2-3; 7 positions agree with TRBD1. CDR1 is MNHEY, CDR2 SMNVEV, per germline (reference sequence). J was trimmed by 0 bases and V by 5 bases; bases with no gene match: 8. CDR3 length equals 16 residues. This chain's CDR3 is CASSLQDRASTDTQYF. The DNA of the CDR3 is TGTGCCAGCAGTCTCCAAGACAGGGCCAGCACAGATACGCAGTATTTT.

This clonotype was seen a few times. The genes are TRBV29-1 and TRBJ2-3, with 10 bases aligning to TRBD2. The CDR3 length is 17 residues. Trimming at V came to 8 bases and at J to 3 bases, leaving 17 bases not matched to a gene. Looked up from germline, CDR1 is SQVTM and CDR2 is ANQGSEA. CDR3 coding DNA: TGCAGCTTCCGGAGGGAGAGCGGGGGGGCCCGGACAGATACGCAGTATTTT. Residues: CSFRRESGGARTDTQYF.

V gene TRBV29-1 combines with J gene TRBJ1-1; unclear D gene. CDR1 is SQVTM and CDR2 is ANQGSEA in the germline V gene. The V gene lost 8 bases and the J gene lost 0 bases, with 7 bases spanning the gap. CDR3 size: 11 residues. The CDR3 DNA reads TGCAGCTCCAGGATGAACACTGAAGCTTTCTTT. Translated, it gives CSSRMNTEAFF.

This rearrangement joins TRBV20-1 to TRBJ2-7; 10 nucleotides line up with TRBD1. CDR1 and CDR2 from the germline V gene are DFQATT and SNEGSKA (reference sequence). The CDR3 spans 14 residues. Unmatched junction bases numbered 6, after V lost 2 bases and J lost 5 bases. The CDR3 sequence is CSARRGQGVHEQYF. As DNA, the CDR3 is TGCAGTGCTAGACGCGGACAGGGGGTCCACGAGCAGTACTTC.